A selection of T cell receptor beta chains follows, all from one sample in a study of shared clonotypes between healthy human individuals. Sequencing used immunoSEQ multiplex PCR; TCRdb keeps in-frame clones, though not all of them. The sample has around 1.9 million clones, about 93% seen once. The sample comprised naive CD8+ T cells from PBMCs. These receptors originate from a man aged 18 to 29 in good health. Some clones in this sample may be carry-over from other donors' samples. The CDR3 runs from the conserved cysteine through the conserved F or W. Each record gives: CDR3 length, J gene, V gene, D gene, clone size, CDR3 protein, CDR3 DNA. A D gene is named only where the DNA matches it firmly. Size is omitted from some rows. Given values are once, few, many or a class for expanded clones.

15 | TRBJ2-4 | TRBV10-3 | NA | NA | CAISKGLLAKNIQYF | TGTGCCATCTCTAAGGGGCTCCTAGCCAAAAACATTCAGTACTTC
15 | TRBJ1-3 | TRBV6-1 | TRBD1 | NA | CASVDRAISGNTIYF | TGTGCCAGCGTTGACAGGGCAATATCCGGAAACACCATATATTTT
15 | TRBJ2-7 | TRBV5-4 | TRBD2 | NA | CASSALAGDSYEQYF | TGTGCCAGCAGCGCCTTAGCGGGAGACTCCTACGAGCAGTACTTC
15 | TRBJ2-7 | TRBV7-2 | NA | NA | CASSLGSQGSYEQYF | TGTGCCAGCAGCTTAGGAAGTCAGGGCTCCTACGAGCAGTACTTC
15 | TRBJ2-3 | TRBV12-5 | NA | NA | CASAQGVGGTDTQYF | TGTGCTAGTGCCCAAGGTGTGGGGGGCACAGATACGCAGTATTTT
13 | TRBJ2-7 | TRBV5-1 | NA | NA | CASSIDLSYEQYF | TGCGCCAGCAGCATAGACCTCTCCTACGAGCAGTACTTC
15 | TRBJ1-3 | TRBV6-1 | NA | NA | CASRPGVLSGNTIYF | TGTGCCAGCCGCCCAGGGGTCCTCTCTGGAAACACCATATATTTT
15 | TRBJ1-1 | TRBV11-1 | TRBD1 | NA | CASSLEGWDSTEAFF | TGTGCCAGCAGCTTAGAAGGGTGGGACAGCACTGAAGCTTTCTTT
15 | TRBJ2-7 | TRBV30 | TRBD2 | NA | CAWSVPSGRRGEQYF | TGTGCCTGGAGTGTCCCTAGCGGGAGACGGGGCGAGCAGTACTTC
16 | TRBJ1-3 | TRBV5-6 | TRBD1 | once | CASSGGRTGAGNTIYF | TGTGCCAGCAGTGGGGGCCGGACAGGGGCTGGAAACACCATATATTTT
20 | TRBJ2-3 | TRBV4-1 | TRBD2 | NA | CASSQLPLAGGFFGTDTQYF | TGCGCCAGCAGCCAACTCCCTCTAGCGGGAGGGTTCTTTGGCACAGATACGCAGTATTTT
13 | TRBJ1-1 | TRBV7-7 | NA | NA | CASSLGENTEAFF | TGTGCCAGCAGCTTAGGGGAAAACACTGAAGCTTTCTTT
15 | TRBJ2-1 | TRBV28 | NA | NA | CASSEGESSYNEQFF | TGTGCCAGCAGCGAGGGGGAGAGCTCCTACAATGAGCAGTTCTTC
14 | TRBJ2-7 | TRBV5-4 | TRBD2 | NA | CASSLSAGGYEQYF | TGTGCCAGCAGCTTGTCTGCGGGAGGATACGAGCAGTACTTC
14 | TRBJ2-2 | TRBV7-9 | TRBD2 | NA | CASTPGGGSGELFF | TGTGCCAGCACCCCCGGGGGGGGAAGCGGGGAGCTGTTTTTT
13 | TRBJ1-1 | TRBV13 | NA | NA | CASSWGRLTEAFF | TGTGCCAGCAGCTGGGGGCGGTTAACTGAAGCTTTCTTT
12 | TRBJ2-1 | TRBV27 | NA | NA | CASSLIGNEQFF | TGTGCCAGCAGTTTAATTGGAAATGAGCAGTTCTTC
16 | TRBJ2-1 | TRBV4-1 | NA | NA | CASSQPPGSSYNEQFF | TGCGCCAGCAGCCAACCGCCGGGGAGCTCCTACAATGAGCAGTTCTTC
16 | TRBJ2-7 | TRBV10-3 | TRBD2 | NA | CAISENWREGSWEQYF | TGTGCCATCAGTGAGAATTGGCGGGAGGGGTCCTGGGAGCAGTACTTC
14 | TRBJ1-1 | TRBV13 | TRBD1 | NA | CASIPLGQGDQAFF | TGTGCCAGCATTCCACTTGGACAGGGGGACCAAGCTTTCTTT
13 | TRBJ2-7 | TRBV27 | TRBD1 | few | CASSWGQSYEQYF | TGTGCCAGCAGTTGGGGACAGAGCTACGAGCAGTACTTC
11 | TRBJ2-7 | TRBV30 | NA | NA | CAWSAYYEQYF | TGTGCCTGGAGTGCCTACTACGAGCAGTACTTC
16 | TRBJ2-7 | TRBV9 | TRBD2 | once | CASSPSGGASSYEQYF | TGTGCCAGCAGCCCTTCGGGGGGGGCAAGCTCCTACGAGCAGTACTTC
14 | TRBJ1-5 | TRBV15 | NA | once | CATSGKSSNQPQHF | TGTGCCACCTCGGGGAAGTCAAGCAATCAGCCCCAGCATTTT
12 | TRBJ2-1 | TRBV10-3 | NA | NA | CAISDIYNEQFF | TGTGCCATCAGTGACATTTACAATGAGCAGTTCTTC
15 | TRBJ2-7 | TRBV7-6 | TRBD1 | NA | CASSPETGVWVEQYF | TGTGCCAGCAGCCCGGAGACAGGGGTCTGGGTCGAGCAGTACTTC
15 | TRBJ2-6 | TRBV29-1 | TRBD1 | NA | CSVVVRGSGANVLTF | TGCAGCGTTGTGGTCAGGGGGTCTGGGGCCAACGTCCTGACTTTC
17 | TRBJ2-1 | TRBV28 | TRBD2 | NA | CASQTSGSEGANNEQFF | TGTGCCAGCCAGACTAGCGGAAGTGAGGGGGCGAACAATGAGCAGTTCTTC